One and the same sample provided the 32 T cell receptor beta chains below, sequenced in a study of cytomegalovirus exposure and HLA in healthy donors. Primers for the PCR totalled 60 Vbeta and 13 Jbeta. This table comes from immunoSEQ multiplex PCR, and its TCRdb copy is limited to in-frame clones, with some not included. Here the sample spans about 89,000 clones, roughly 84% being singletons. The source material was PBMCs. Source of these receptors: a man aged 25-45 years in good health and CMV-seronegative.

The chain is built from TRBV6-1 and TRBJ1-3; D unclear. Deletions cut 3 bases from V and 2 bases from J, with 11 bases between. In germline, CDR1 is MNHNS, CDR2 SASEGT. The CDR3 contains 15 residues. DNA of the CDR3: TGTGCCAGCAGTGAGGAACGGGTTGCTGGAAACACCATATATTTT. It encodes CASSEERVAGNTIYF.

The chain links TRBV4-1 to TRBJ1-4; TRBD1 agrees at 7 bases. V shed 1 base, J shed 3 bases, and the junction held 2 bases outside the gene matches. CDR1 is MGHRA and CDR2 is YSYEKL in the germline V gene. This CDR3 contains 15 residues. The CDR3 DNA reads as TGCGCCAGCAGCCAAGGGGGACAGCCTAATGAAAAACTGTTTTTT. It yields the protein CASSQGGQPNEKLFF.

The rearrangement links TRBV6-1 to TRBJ1-2, with unresolved D. The CDR3 is 12 residues long. The germline V gene has CDR1 MNHNS and CDR2 SASEGT. V lost 3 bases and J lost 3, with 5 bases in between. Here the CDR3 DNA reads TGTGCCAGCAGTGACAGGTACTATGGCTACACCTTC. Translating it yields CASSDRYYGYTF.

The chain combines TRBV6-6 with TRBJ2-3; D might be TRBD2 (5 bases). The CDR3 is made up of 13 amino acids. Per the germline V gene, CDR1 is MNHNY and CDR2 is SVGAGI (reference sequence). V was trimmed by 5 bases and J by 7 bases, leaving 13 bases between them. The CDR3 coding sequence is TGTGCCAGCAGTCAAGGACTCACCTATACGCAGTATTTT. Translated, it gives CASSQGLTYTQYF.

This rearrangement joins TRBV9 to TRBJ1-1; 7 positions agree with TRBD1. The CDR3 contains 14 residues. Per germline, CDR1 SGDLS and CDR2 YYNGEE. V shed 0 bases and J 4 bases; nucleotides not matched to a gene: 3. CDR3 residues: CASSVVPGGTEAFF. The CDR3 DNA sequence: TGTGCCAGCAGCGTAGTCCCAGGGGGCACTGAAGCTTTCTTT. Using reference TRBV9 and TRBJ1-1 for the parts outside the CDR3, the full variable domain is DSGVTQTPKHLITATGQRVTLRCSPRSGDLSVYWYQQSLDQGLQFLIQYYNGEERAKGNILERFSAQQFPDLHSELNLSSLELGDSALYFCASSVVPGGTEAFFGQGTRLTVV.

The gene calls are TRBV7-9 and TRBJ1-1; 9 bases are shared with TRBD1. The CDR3 has 16 residues. The ends lost 5 bases at V and 0 bases at J; junction bases unmatched: 7. CDR1 is SEHNR, CDR2 FQNEAQ, per germline (reference sequence). The CDR3 DNA sequence: TGTGCCAGCAGCCCGGGGACAGGGTCCATGAACACTGAAGCTTTCTTT. Protein sequence: CASSPGTGSMNTEAFF.

The J gene is TRBJ1-1, the V gene TRBV2, with D possibly being TRBD1 (6 bases). The germline V gene has CDR1 SNHLY and CDR2 FYNNEI. V dropped 6 bases and J dropped 2 bases, with 16 bases sitting between them. The CDR3 totals 15 residues. The CDR3: CASRDSTGFNTEAFF. The DNA of the CDR3 is TGTGCCAGCAGAGACTCGACAGGTTTCAACACTGAAGCTTTCTTT.

The V gene is TRBV6-4, the J gene TRBJ2-1; tentatively, D is TRBD2 (8 bases). V was clipped by 6 bases and J by 5 bases, with 17 bases between them. The CDR3 covers 15 residues. The germline CDR1 and CDR2 sequences are MRHNA and SNTAGT. The CDR3 region has the DNA TGTGCCAGCAGCGTTAGCGGGACAGATCACAATGAGCAGTTCTTC. Its translation is CASSVSGTDHNEQFF.

This chain joins TRBV28 and TRBJ1-1; 10 positions match TRBD1. The CDR3 is made up of 16 amino acids. Losses at the gene ends were 4 bases for V and 1 base for J; bases not matched to a gene: 6. Germline V lookup: CDR1 MDHEN, CDR2 SYDVKM. CDR3 loop: CASSSWGQGRNTEAFF. CDR3 DNA sequence: TGTGCCAGCAGTTCCTGGGGACAGGGGAGGAACACTGAAGCTTTCTTT.

In its sample, this clone was seen once. The rearrangement uses TRBV27 and TRBJ2-5, with D hard to call. The J call may be wrong; the DNA end is better matched by TRBJ2-7. CDR1 and CDR2 from the germline V gene are MNHEY and SMNVEV (reference sequence). The CDR3 length is 16 residues. CDR3 nucleotides: TGTGCCAGCAGTTTATCGAAGGCAGAGATATACTACGAGCAGTACTTC. As protein: CASSLSKAEIYYEQYF.

This clone was counted a few times. The chain employs TRBV5-1 and TRBJ1-3; 7 nucleotides agree with TRBD1. The CDR3 is 15 residues long. Germline V CDR1 and CDR2: SGHRS, YFSETQ. V lost 4 bases, J lost 0 bases, and 4 bases stayed unmatched. CDR3: CASSATGHSGNTIYF. CDR3 nucleotides: TGCGCCAGCAGCGCGACAGGGCACTCTGGAAACACCATATATTTT.

This clone was seen only once. The J gene is TRBJ2-3, the V gene TRBV7-9, with D unresolved. CDR3 length: 13 residues. V was shortened by 6 bases and J by 0 bases, with 7 bases between the two germline ends. CDR1 SEHNR and CDR2 FQNEAQ come from the germline V gene (reference sequence). CDR3 sequence (DNA): TGTGCCAGCAGTATCGGGAGCACAGATACGCAGTATTTT. As protein: CASSIGSTDTQYF.

The V gene is TRBV25-1, the J gene TRBJ2-7, with 7 bases fitting TRBD1. CDR1 is MGHDK, CDR2 SYGVNS, per germline. This CDR3 region has 15 residues. V dropped 8 bases and J dropped 3; count of bases not matched to a gene: 13. In DNA, the CDR3 is TGTGCCAGCCCACGAGGGGGACAGATTTTCTACGAGCAGTACTTC. Its translation: CASPRGGQIFYEQYF.

The rearrangement uses TRBV29-1 and TRBJ2-5; D is perhaps TRBD2 (7 bases). Trimming shortened V by 1 base and J by 6 bases, and 18 bases separated the two germline ends. CDR1 and CDR2 (germline): SQVTM, ANQGSEA. The CDR3 spans 15 residues. CDR3 sequence: CSVEVRGGATKTQYF. Here the CDR3 DNA reads TGCAGCGTTGAAGTGAGGGGGGGGGCAACGAAGACCCAGTACTTC.

This rearrangement joins TRBV6-6 to TRBJ1-4, with 7 bases aligning to TRBD1. CDR1 MNHNY and CDR2 SVGAGI come from the germline V gene (reference sequence). The length of the CDR3 is 15 residues. The trim removed 6 bases at V and 5 bases at J, leaving 9 bases unmatched. CDR3: CASRPIGTENEKLFF. The CDR3 nucleotides read TGTGCCAGCAGGCCGATCGGGACAGAGAATGAAAAACTGTTTTTT.

The genes are TRBV5-4 and TRBJ1-1; TRBD1 matches at 8 bases. Trimming at V came to 4 bases and at J to 1 base, leaving 9 bases not matched to a gene. Germline V gene lookup returns CDR1 SGHNT and CDR2 YYREEE (reference sequence). CDR3 size: 16 residues. The chain's CDR3 is CASSRARTGQNTEAFF. The DNA for the CDR3 is TGTGCCAGCAGCCGAGCGCGGACAGGGCAGAACACTGAAGCTTTCTTT. Using reference TRBV5-4 and TRBJ1-1 for the parts outside the CDR3, the full variable domain is ETGVTQSPTHLIKTRGQQVTLRCSSQSGHNTVSWYQQALGQGPQFIFQYYREEENGRGNFPPRFSGLQFPNYSSELNVNALELDDSALYLCASSRARTGQNTEAFFGQGTRLTVV.

CDR3 residues: CASSPDGRVQPQHF. In DNA, the CDR3 is TGTGCCAGTAGTCCAGACGGCAGGGTTCAGCCCCAGCATTTT. The chain links TRBV19 to TRBJ1-5, with TRBD1 as a possible D gene (5 bases). The length of the CDR3 is 14 residues. The germline CDR1 and CDR2 sequences are LNHDA and SQIVND (reference sequence). V was pared by 5 bases and J by 6 bases, with 14 bases between. Complete variable domain (other parts from reference TRBV19 and TRBJ1-5): DGGITQSPKYLFRKEGQNVTLSCEQNLNHDAMYWYRQDPGQGLRLIYYSQIVNDFQKGDIAEGYSVSREKKESFPLTVTSAQKNPTAFYLCASSPDGRVQPQHFGDGTRLSIL.

This clone was detected only a few times. V gene TRBV7-9 combines with J gene TRBJ1-5, with D possibly matching TRBD1 (5 bases). CDR3 length: 17 amino acids. Per the germline V gene, CDR1 is SEHNR and CDR2 is FQNEAQ (reference sequence). Trimming took off 1 base at V and 1 base at J, with 14 bases between the two ends. The CDR3 region has the DNA TGTGCCAGCAGCTTAGGTGCGGGGGAAACAAGCAATCAGCCCCAGCATTTT. Its protein product is CASSLGAGETSNQPQHF.

The gene calls are TRBV5-4 and TRBJ1-5, with D maybe TRBD1 (6 bases). Germline V gives CDR1 SGHNT, CDR2 YYREEE (reference sequence). Trimming left V 4 bases short and J 7 bases short, with 12 bases between. The CDR3 covers 13 residues. DNA for the CDR3: TGTGCCAGCAGCACCGGACAGAACCAGCCCCAGCATTTT. Translated, it gives CASSTGQNQPQHF.

DNA of the CDR3: TGTGCCAGCAGCCCCTGGGACATGTGGGGCTACACCTTC. Translated: CASSPWDMWGYTF. The genes are TRBV5-6 and TRBJ1-2; D perhaps matches TRBD1 (6 bases). The V end was cut by 4 bases, the J end by 8 bases, with 15 bases between. The CDR3 length is 13 residues. Germline V gene sequence: CDR1 SGHDT, CDR2 YYEEEE.

CDR3 region: CSTEGQGYGYTF. Here the CDR3 DNA reads TGCAGCACCGAGGGACAGGGCTATGGCTACACCTTC. The chain couples TRBV29-1 to TRBJ1-2; 9 bases fit TRBD1. Germline-derived CDR1 and CDR2 are SQVTM and ANQGSEA. The CDR3 consists of 12 residues. The V segment lost 8 bases and the J segment 4 bases; nucleotides outside the gene matches: 5.

This clone was recorded once. The V gene is TRBV7-2, the J gene TRBJ1-2, with a tentative D call TRBD1 (5 bases). Germline V gene lookup returns CDR1 SGHTA and CDR2 FQGNSA. The V and J ends lost 4 bases and 2 bases respectively, with 14 bases between them. This CDR3 has 15 amino acids. The DNA of the CDR3 is TGTGCCAGCAGCTACGACAGTTTCCAAAACTATGGCTACACCTTC. Translated: CASSYDSFQNYGYTF.

V is TRBV9 and J is TRBJ1-4; a weak D match, TRBD1 (5 bases). The CDR3 runs to 15 residues. The V and J ends lost 0 bases and 3 bases respectively, with 9 bases between them. CDR1 is SGDLS, CDR2 YYNGEE, per germline. The CDR3 sequence: CASSVGIGANEKLFF. CDR3 nucleotide sequence: TGTGCCAGCAGCGTAGGAATAGGGGCTAATGAAAAACTGTTTTTT.

In its sample, this clone was seen once. This CDR3 reads CASSLRWTGGSPLHF. The CDR3 DNA is TGTGCCAGCAGTTTAAGGTGGACAGGAGGGTCACCCCTCCACTTT. The V call is TRBV27, the J call TRBJ1-6, with 7 bases aligning to TRBD1. Germline V lookup: CDR1 MNHEY, CDR2 SMNVEV (reference sequence). The CDR3 contains 15 residues. V was pared by 2 bases and J by 10 bases, with 8 bases of the junction left unmatched.

The V gene is TRBV27, the J gene TRBJ1-1; no reliable D call. CDR3 size: 14 residues. Germline values: CDR1 MNHEY, CDR2 SMNVEV (reference sequence). V shed 7 bases and J shed 4 bases, with 16 bases lying between them. CDR3 residues: CASKIAGGVTEAFF. The DNA for the CDR3 is TGTGCCAGCAAGATCGCGGGCGGGGTCACTGAAGCTTTCTTT.

This clone was detected only a few times. V and J are TRBV6-1 and TRBJ2-7, with 10 bases aligning to TRBD1. Per germline, CDR1 MNHNS and CDR2 SASEGT. This CDR3 has 16 amino acids. Trimming removed 4 bases from V and 4 bases from J; junction bases left unmatched: 10. In DNA, the CDR3 is TGTGCCAGCAGTGGGGAGACAGGGGGCGCGCGGTACGAGCAGTACTTC. Protein sequence: CASSGETGGARYEQYF.

The CDR3 sequence is CASSLRTGGDTEAFF. The DNA of the CDR3 is TGTGCCAGCAGCTTGAGGACAGGGGGGGACACTGAAGCTTTCTTT. The rearrangement uses TRBV5-4 and TRBJ1-1; 10 nucleotides match TRBD1. The length of the CDR3 is 15 residues. Germline V gives CDR1 SGHNT, CDR2 YYREEE (reference sequence). V trimming: 1 base; J trimming: 3 bases; junction bases outside the gene matches: 3.

This clone was seen once. The gene calls are TRBV6-4 and TRBJ2-5; possibly TRBD2 for D (6 bases). Germline CDR1 reads MRHNA; CDR2 reads SNTAGT. This CDR3 is 14 amino acids long. Trimming stripped 6 bases from V and 9 bases from J, with 20 bases between. Here the CDR3 reads CASSPPGLLYPQYF. The CDR3, as DNA: TGTGCCAGCAGCCCACCGGGACTTCTTTACCCCCAGTACTTC.

The rearrangement links TRBV6-1 to TRBJ1-2, with 7 nucleotides matching TRBD1. The V and J ends lost 1 base and 3 bases, in that order; junction bases with no gene match: 2. The CDR3 runs 14 residues. Germline assignment: CDR1 MNHNS and CDR2 SASEGT. The DNA for the CDR3 is TGTGCCAGCAGTGAAGAGGGACAGTACTATGGCTACACCTTC. It encodes CASSEEGQYYGYTF.

The chain has TRBV18 and TRBJ1-1; 7 bases are a match to TRBD1. The CDR3 has 13 amino acids. Germline CDR1 KGHSH, CDR2 LQKENI. After removal of 3 bases from V and 7 bases from J, the junction contained 5 bases not matched to a gene. The CDR3 coding sequence is TGTGCCAGCTCACCCAGGGACAGCTGTGAAGCTTTCTTT. This gives the protein CASSPRDSCEAFF.

The chain couples TRBV6-1 to TRBJ1-1; possibly TRBD1 for D (5 bases). V was shortened by 2 bases and J by 1 base, with 11 bases between the two germline ends. The V gene's germline CDR1 is MNHNS and CDR2 SASEGT. The CDR3 is 15 amino acids. DNA of the CDR3: TGTGCCAGCAGTGAAACCCCCACAGGGAACACTGAAGCTTTCTTT. Protein product: CASSETPTGNTEAFF.

The rearrangement uses TRBV28 and TRBJ1-4; D is uncertain. With 8 bases removed from V and 4 bases from J, the gap between germline ends came to 11 bases. Germline-derived CDR1 and CDR2 are MDHEN and SYDVKM. The CDR3 has 13 amino acids. The CDR3: CASRGQDNEKLFF. As DNA, the CDR3 is TGTGCCAGCCGAGGGCAGGATAATGAAAAACTGTTTTTT.